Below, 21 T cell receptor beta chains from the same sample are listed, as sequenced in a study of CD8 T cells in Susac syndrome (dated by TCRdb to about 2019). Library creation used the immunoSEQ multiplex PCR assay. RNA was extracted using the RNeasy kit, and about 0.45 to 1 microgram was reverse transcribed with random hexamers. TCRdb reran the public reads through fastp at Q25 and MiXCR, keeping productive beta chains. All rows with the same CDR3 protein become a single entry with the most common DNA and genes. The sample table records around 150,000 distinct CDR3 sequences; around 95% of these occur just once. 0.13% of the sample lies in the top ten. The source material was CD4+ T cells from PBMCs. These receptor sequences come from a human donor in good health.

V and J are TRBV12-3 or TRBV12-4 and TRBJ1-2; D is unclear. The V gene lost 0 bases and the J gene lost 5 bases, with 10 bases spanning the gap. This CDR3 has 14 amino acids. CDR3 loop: CASSLAGPLYGYTF. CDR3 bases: TGTGCCAGCAGTTTAGCCGGGCCGTTATATGGCTACACCTTC.

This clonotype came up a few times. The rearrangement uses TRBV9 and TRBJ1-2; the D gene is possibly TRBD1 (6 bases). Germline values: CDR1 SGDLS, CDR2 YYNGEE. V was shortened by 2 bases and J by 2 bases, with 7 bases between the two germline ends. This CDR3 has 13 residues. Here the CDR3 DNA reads TGTGCCAGCAGCGTTCAGGGGAACTATGGCTACACCTTC. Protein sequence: CASSVQGNYGYTF.

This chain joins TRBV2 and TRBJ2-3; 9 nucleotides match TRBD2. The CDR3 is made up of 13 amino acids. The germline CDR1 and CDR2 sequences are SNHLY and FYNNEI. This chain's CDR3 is CAAWRGGTDTQYF. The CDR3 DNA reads TGTGCTGCTTGGCGGGGGGGTACAGATACGCAGTATTTT. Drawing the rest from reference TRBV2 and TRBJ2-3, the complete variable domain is EPEVTQTPSHQVTQMGQEVILRCVPISNHLYFYWYRQILGQKVEFLVSFYNNEISEKSEIFDDQFSVERPDGSNFTLKIRSTKLEDSAMYFCAAWRGGTDTQYFGPGTRLTVL.

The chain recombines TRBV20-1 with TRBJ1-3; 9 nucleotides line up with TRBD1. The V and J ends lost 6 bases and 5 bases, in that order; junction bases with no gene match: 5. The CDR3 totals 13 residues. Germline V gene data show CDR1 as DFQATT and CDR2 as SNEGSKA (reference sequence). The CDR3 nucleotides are TGCAGTGCCCCGGGACAGGGAAGAAACACCATATATTTT. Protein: CSAPGQGRNTIYF.

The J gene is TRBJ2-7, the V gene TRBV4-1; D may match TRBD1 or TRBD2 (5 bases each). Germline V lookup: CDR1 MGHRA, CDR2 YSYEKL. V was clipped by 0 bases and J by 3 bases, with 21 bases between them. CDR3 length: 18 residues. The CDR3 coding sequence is TGCGCCAGCAGCCAAGATACCCTTAGGCAGGGAGTCTTCTACGAGCAGTACTTC. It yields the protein CASSQDTLRQGVFYEQYF.

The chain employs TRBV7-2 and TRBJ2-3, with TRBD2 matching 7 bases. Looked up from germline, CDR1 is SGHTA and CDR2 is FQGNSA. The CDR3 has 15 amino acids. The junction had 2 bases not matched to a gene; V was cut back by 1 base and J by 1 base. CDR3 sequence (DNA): TGTGCCAGCAGCTTAGGGAGCGGGGGCACAGATACGCAGTATTTT. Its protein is CASSLGSGGTDTQYF.

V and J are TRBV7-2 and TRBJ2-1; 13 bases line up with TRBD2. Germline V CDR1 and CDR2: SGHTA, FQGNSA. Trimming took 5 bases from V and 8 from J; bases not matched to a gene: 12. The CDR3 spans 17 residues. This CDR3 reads CASSLTRLAGGLDEQFF. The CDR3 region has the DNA TGTGCCAGCAGCCTAACCCGACTAGCGGGGGGTCTCGATGAGCAGTTCTTC.

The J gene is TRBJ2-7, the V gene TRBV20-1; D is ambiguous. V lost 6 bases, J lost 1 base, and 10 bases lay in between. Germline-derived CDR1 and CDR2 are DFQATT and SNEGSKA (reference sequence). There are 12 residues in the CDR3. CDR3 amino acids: CSALMGSYEQYF. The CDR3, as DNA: TGCAGTGCCTTGATGGGTTCCTACGAGCAGTACTTC.

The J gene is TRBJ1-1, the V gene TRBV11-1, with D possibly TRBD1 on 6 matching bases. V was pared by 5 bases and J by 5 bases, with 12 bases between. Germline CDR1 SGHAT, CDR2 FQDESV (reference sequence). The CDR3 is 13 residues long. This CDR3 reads CASSPDSRTEAFF. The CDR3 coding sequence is TGTGCCAGCAGCCCGGACAGCAGGACTGAAGCTTTCTTT.

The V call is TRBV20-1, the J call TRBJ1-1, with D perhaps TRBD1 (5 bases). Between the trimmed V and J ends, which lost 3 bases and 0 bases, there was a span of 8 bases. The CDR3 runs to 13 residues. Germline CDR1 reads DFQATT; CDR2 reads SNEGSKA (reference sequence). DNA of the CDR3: TGCAGTGCTAGGGGAGGGGTGAACACTGAAGCTTTCTTT. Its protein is CSARGGVNTEAFF.

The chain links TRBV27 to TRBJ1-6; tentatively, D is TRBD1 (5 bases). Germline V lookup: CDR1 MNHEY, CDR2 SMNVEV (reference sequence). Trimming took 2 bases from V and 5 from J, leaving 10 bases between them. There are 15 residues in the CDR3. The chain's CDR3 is CASSLRGEHNSPLHF. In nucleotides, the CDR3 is TGTGCCAGCAGTTTAAGGGGAGAGCATAATTCACCCCTCCACTTT.

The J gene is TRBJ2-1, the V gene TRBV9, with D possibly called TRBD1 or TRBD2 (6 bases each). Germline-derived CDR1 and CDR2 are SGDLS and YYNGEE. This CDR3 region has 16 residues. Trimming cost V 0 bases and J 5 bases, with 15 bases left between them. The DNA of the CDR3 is TGTGCCAGCAGCGTAGCGTTGGGGGGCCGCCACAATGAGCAGTTCTTC. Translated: CASSVALGGRHNEQFF. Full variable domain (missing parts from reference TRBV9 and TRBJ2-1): DSGVTQTPKHLITATGQRVTLRCSPRSGDLSVYWYQQSLDQGLQFLIQYYNGEERAKGNILERFSAQQFPDLHSELNLSSLELGDSALYFCASSVALGGRHNEQFFGPGTRLTVL.

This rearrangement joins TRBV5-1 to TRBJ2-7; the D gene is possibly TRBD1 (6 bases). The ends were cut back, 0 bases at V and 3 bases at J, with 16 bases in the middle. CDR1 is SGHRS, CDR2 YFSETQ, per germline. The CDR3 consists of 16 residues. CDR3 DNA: TGCGCCAGCAGCTTGGCTTATCGAGGACAGAACTACGAGCAGTACTTC. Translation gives CASSLAYRGQNYEQYF.

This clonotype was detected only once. The CDR3 sequence is CASSRQGPNEQFF. The CDR3, as DNA: TGTGCCAGTAGTCGGCAGGGGCCCAATGAGCAGTTCTTC. The chain carries TRBV19 and TRBJ2-1, with D possibly matching TRBD1 (6 bases). CDR1 and CDR2 (germline): LNHDA, SQIVND (reference sequence). The CDR3 contains 13 residues. The germline V and J ends were trimmed by 5 bases and 6 bases, with 11 bases remaining between them.

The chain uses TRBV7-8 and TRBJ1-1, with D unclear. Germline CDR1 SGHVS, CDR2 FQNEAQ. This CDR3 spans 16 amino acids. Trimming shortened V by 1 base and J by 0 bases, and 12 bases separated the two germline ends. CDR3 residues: CASSLGRRRLNTEAFF. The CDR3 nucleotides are TGTGCCAGCAGCTTAGGGCGGAGGAGGTTGAACACTGAAGCTTTCTTT. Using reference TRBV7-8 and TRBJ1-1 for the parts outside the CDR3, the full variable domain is GAGVSQSPRYKVAKRGQDVALRCDPISGHVSLFWYQQALGQGPEFLTYFQNEAQLDKSGLPSDRFFAERPEGSVSTLKIQRTQQEDSAVYLCASSLGRRRLNTEAFFGQGTRLTVV.

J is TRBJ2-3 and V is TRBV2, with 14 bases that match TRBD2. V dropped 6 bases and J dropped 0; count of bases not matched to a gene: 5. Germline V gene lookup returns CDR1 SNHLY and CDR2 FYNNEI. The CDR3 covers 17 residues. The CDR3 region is CASRWTSGGISTDTQYF. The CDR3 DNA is TGTGCCAGCAGATGGACTAGCGGGGGGATTAGCACAGATACGCAGTATTTT.

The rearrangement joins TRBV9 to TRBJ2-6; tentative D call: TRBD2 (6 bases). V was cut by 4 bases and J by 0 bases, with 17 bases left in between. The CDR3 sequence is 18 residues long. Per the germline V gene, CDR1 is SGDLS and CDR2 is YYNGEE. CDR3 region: CASSRSGGASSGANVLTF. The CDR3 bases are TGTGCCAGCAGCCGTTCCGGGGGTGCGAGCTCTGGGGCCAACGTCCTGACTTTC.

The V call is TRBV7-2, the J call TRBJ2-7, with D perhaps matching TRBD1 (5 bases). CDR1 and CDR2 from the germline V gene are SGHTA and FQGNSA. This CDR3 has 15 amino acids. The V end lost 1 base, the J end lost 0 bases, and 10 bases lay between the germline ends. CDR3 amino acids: CASSLGGLISYEQYF. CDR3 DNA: TGTGCCAGCAGCTTAGGGGGCTTGATCTCCTACGAGCAGTACTTC.

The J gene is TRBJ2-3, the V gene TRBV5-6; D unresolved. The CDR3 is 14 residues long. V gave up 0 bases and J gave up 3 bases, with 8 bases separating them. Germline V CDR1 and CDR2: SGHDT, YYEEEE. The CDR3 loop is CASSLGRATDTQYF. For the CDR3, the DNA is TGTGCCAGCAGCTTGGGTCGGGCGACAGATACGCAGTATTTT.

The DNA for the CDR3 is TGTGCCAGCAGCTTAGAGGGGAGGAATGAAAAACTGTTTTTT. This codes for CASSLEGRNEKLFF. The V and J genes are TRBV7-9 and TRBJ1-4; D is perhaps TRBD1 (5 bases). Trimming cost V 1 base and J 5 bases, with 8 bases left between them. There are 14 residues in the CDR3. CDR1 is SEHNR, CDR2 FQNEAQ, per germline (reference sequence).

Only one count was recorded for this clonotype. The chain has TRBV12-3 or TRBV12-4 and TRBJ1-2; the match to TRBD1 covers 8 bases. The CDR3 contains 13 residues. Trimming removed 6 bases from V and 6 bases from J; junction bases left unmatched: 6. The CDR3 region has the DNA TGTGCCAGCAGGTGGACAGGGAAGAATGGCTACACCTTC. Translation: CASRWTGKNGYTF.